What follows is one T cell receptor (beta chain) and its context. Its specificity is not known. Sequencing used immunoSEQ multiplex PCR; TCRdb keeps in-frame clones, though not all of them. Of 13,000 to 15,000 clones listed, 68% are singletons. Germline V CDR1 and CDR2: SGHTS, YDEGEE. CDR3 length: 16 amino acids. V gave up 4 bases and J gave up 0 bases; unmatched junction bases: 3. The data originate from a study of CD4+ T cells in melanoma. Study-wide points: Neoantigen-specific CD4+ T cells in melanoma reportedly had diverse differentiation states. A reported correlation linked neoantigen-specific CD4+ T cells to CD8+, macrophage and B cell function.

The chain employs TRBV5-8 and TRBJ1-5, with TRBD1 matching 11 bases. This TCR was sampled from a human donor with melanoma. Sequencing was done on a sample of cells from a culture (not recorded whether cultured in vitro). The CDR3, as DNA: TGTGCCAGCAGCCGGGACAGGGGGTTTAGCAATCAGCCCCAGCATTTT. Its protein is CASSRDRGFSNQPQHF.